The source of this T cell receptor beta chain is a study of cytomegalovirus exposure and HLA in healthy donors. Trimming stripped 5 bases from V and 3 bases from J, with 10 bases between. CDR3 length equals 13 residues. Germline-derived CDR1 and CDR2 are SNHLY and FYNNEI. PCR was performed using 60 Vbeta and 13 Jbeta primers. The data were produced by immunoSEQ multiplex PCR, yet TCRdb's version contains in-frame clones alone and is incomplete. The sample holds about 170,000 clones; 85% are singletons and the top ten take 1%. The TCR was taken from a boy under 10 years old in good health and CMV-seronegative. Sequenced input: PBMCs. V usage is TRBV2 and J usage is TRBJ1-1, with D uncertain. The CDR3 protein is CASSYRSDTEAFF. The DNA of the CDR3 is TGTGCCAGCAGTTACCGAAGCGACACTGAAGCTTTCTTT.